A selection of T cell receptor beta chains follows, all from one sample in a study of T-cell memory formation after mild COVID-19. TCRdb redid the calling of the 5' RACE reads with MiXCR, one entry per CDR3 protein. The sample lists a few hundred thousand distinct CDR3 sequences; about 20% were seen once. Material for sequencing was PBMCs or a T cell subset sorted from them (not recorded which). These receptors all come from a young man who had mild COVID-19 (a few samples of this study predate the infection). Cell type and time point are not known. Both conserved end residues are part of each CDR3. The D gene is left open where the match is weak. For some rows the clone size is stated as once, few or many, or as a class when expanded; others skip it.

12 . TRBJ1-1 . TRBV5-1 CASRYGGTEAFF TGCGCCAGCAGGTACGGGGGCACTGAAGCTTTCTTT
13 . TRBJ1-2 few TRBV7-3 CASSLNENYGYTF TGTGCCAGCAGCTTAAACGAGAACTATGGCTACACCTTC
14 . TRBJ2-1 few TRBV12-3/TRBV12-4 CASSLGPSWDEQFF TGTGCCAGCAGTTTAGGCCCGTCTTGGGATGAGCAGTTCTTC
14 . TRBJ1-3 few TRBV2 CASRPQGPGNTIYF TGTGCCAGCAGACCACAGGGACCTGGAAACACCATATATTTT
16 TRBD1 TRBJ2-1 . TRBV20-1 CSADDRGQFTYNEQFF TGCAGTGCTGACGACAGGGGGCAATTCACCTACAATGAGCAGTTCTTC
15 . TRBJ2-5 few TRBV4-2 CASSPPGGNQETQYF TGTGCCAGCAGCCCACCGGGCGGGAACCAAGAGACCCAGTACTTC
16 . TRBJ2-2 few TRBV15 CATSRDSGARTGELFF TGTGCCACCAGCAGAGATTCAGGGGCGAGGACCGGGGAGCTGTTTTTT
17 TRBD2 TRBJ2-2 many TRBV15 CATSRDLRSGVTGELFF TGTGCCACCAGCAGAGATCTGAGGAGCGGGGTTACCGGGGAGCTGTTTTTT
15 TRBD2 TRBJ2-3 few TRBV5-1 CASRGTSGGTDTQYF TGCGCCAGCAGAGGGACTAGCGGGGGGACGGATACGCAGTATTTT
12 . TRBJ2-7 . TRBV19 CASSININEQYF TGTGCCAGTAGTATTAATATAAACGAGCAGTACTTC
16 . TRBJ1-6 few TRBV5-4 CASSSNPKLGDSPLHF TGTGCCAGCAGCTCGAACCCGAAACTAGGGGATTCACCCCTCCACTTT
13 . TRBJ1-1 few TRBV14 CASSRAVVAEAFF TGTGCCAGCAGCCGAGCTGTGGTCGCTGAAGCTTTCTTT
14 . TRBJ2-7 . TRBV5-4 CASSLTSSSYEQYF TGTGCCAGCAGCTTGACATCGAGCTCCTACGAGCAGTACTTC
15 . TRBJ2-3 few TRBV10-3 CAISGERTLTDTQYF TGTGCCATCAGTGGGGAGCGGACCCTCACAGATACGCAGTATTTT
12 . TRBJ1-1 few TRBV10-3 CAISVERGRAFF TGTGCCATCAGTGTCGAACGTGGGAGGGCTTTCTTT
14 TRBD1 TRBJ2-5 few TRBV7-8 CASSQPGQEETQYF TGTGCCAGCAGCCAACCGGGACAGGAAGAGACCCAGTACTTC
14 . TRBJ1-2 few TRBV9 CASTRSGISFGYTF TGTGCCAGCACCCGCTCCGGGATATCCTTCGGCTACACCTTC
14 . TRBJ2-4 . TRBV5-1 CASSLGPEGSIQYF TGCGCCAGCAGCTTGGGGCCGGAGGGTAGCATTCAGTACTTC
14 . TRBJ2-3 few TRBV15 CATSRALASDTQYF TGTGCCACCAGCAGAGCTCTAGCGTCGGATACGCAGTATTTT
16 TRBD2 TRBJ2-3 . TRBV25-1 CASRKTSGGAADTQYF TGTGCCAGCAGAAAGACTAGCGGGGGGGCAGCAGATACGCAGTATTTT
13 TRBD1 TRBJ2-7 few TRBV12-3/TRBV12-4 CASSYRGAYEQYF TGTGCCAGCAGTTACAGGGGAGCCTACGAGCAGTACTTC
14 . TRBJ2-7 few TRBV7-6 CASSQNRFVNEQYF TGTGCCAGCAGCCAGAACAGGTTTGTCAACGAGCAGTACTTC
13 . TRBJ2-3 many TRBV7-9 CASSPPASDTQYF TGTGCCAGCAGCCCTCCCGCTTCAGATACGCAGTATTTT
15 . TRBJ1-1 . TRBV7-9 CASSGYREKNTEAFF TGTGCCAGCAGCGGATACAGGGAGAAGAACACTGAAGCTTTCTTT
14 . TRBJ2-7 . TRBV29-1 CSVEAVGGSYEQYF TGCAGCGTTGAAGCGGTCGGCGGTTCCTACGAGCAGTACTTC
16 TRBD2 TRBJ2-1 . TRBV12-5 CASGLVAGGYVDEQFF TGTGCTAGTGGTTTGGTAGCGGGGGGCTACGTGGATGAGCAGTTCTTC
15 TRBD1 TRBJ1-1 . TRBV12-3/TRBV12-4 CASSLGDSGIRGAFF TGTGCCAGCAGTTTAGGGGACAGTGGAATCAGGGGAGCTTTCTTT
13 TRBD2 TRBJ2-1 . TRBV12-3/TRBV12-4 CASSPGGRDEQFF TGTGCCAGCAGTCCGGGGGGGCGAGATGAGCAGTTCTTC
15 TRBD1 TRBJ2-7 . TRBV6-5 CASSTRDRGPLEQYF TGTGCCAGCAGTACCAGGGACAGGGGGCCCCTCGAGCAGTACTTC
15 TRBD1 TRBJ2-5 few TRBV28 CASTSAGGPLETQYF TGTGCCAGCACCTCGGCAGGGGGCCCGTTAGAGACCCAGTACTTC
16 . TRBJ1-1 . TRBV5-4 CASSPSRGMGGTEAFF TGTGCCAGCAGCCCCAGCAGAGGTATGGGTGGGACTGAAGCTTTCTTT
13 . TRBJ2-2 . TRBV7-9 CASSFVNTGELFF TGTGCCAGCAGCTTCGTGAACACCGGGGAGCTGTTTTTT
11 . TRBJ1-6 . TRBV7-9 CASSPPGPLHF TGTGCCAGCAGCCCCCCGGGGCCCCTCCACTTT
14 . TRBJ1-5 few TRBV18 CASSQTGDGQPQHF TGTGCCAGCTCACAGACAGGAGACGGTCAGCCCCAGCATTTT
15 . TRBJ1-6 . TRBV4-2 CASSQDRTPNSPLHF TGTGCCAGCAGCCAAGACAGGACCCCTAATTCACCCCTCCACTTT
15 . TRBJ1-4 . TRBV29-1 CSAKGEQAFGEKLFF TGCAGCGCCAAGGGTGAGCAGGCTTTTGGTGAAAAACTGTTTTTT